These T cell receptor beta chains were read from a single sample in a study of cytomegalovirus exposure and HLA in healthy donors. Sequencing used immunoSEQ multiplex PCR; TCRdb keeps in-frame clones, though not all of them. The sample carries roughly 190,000 clones, roughly 86% recorded once. Material for sequencing was PBMCs. The receptors were gathered from a man between 25 and 39 years old in good health and CMV-seropositive. CDR3s include the opening cysteine and the closing phenylalanine or tryptophan. D genes are given only for firm matches. The size of a clone is reported for some rows only, either as once, few or many, or as a class for expanded clones.

15,TRBV5-1,-,TRBD1,TRBJ2-1,CASSVGQLSYNEQFF,TGCGCCAGCAGCGTGGGACAGCTCTCCTACAATGAGCAGTTCTTC
15,TRBV18,-,TRBD2,TRBJ2-1,CASSPGSGRRDEQFF,TGTGCCAGCTCACCGGGTAGCGGGAGGAGGGATGAGCAGTTCTTC
14,TRBV28,-,-,TRBJ2-5,CASSLSPGQETQYF,TGTGCCAGCAGTTTATCTCCGGGACAAGAGACCCAGTACTTC
17,TRBV15,once,TRBD1,TRBJ2-7,CATSRGGGRGTSYEQYF,TGTGCCACCAGCAGAGGTGGAGGCAGGGGGACCTCCTACGAGCAGTACTTC
15,TRBV7-2,-,-,TRBJ2-7,CASSLVGPSYYEQYF,TGTGCCAGCAGCTTAGTGGGACCGTCTTACTACGAGCAGTACTTC
13,TRBV7-2,-,-,TRBJ2-1,CASSLVAANEQFF,TGTGCCAGCAGCTTAGTAGCGGCAAATGAGCAGTTCTTC
16,TRBV19,-,TRBD1,TRBJ2-7,CASSIAVTGITYEQYF,TGTGCCAGTAGTATAGCCGTGACAGGGATAACCTACGAGCAGTACTTC
14,TRBV6-1,-,-,TRBJ2-3,CASGRGRSSDTQYF,TGTGCCAGCGGAAGGGGACGGAGCTCAGATACGCAGTATTTT
12,TRBV13,-,-,TRBJ2-7,CASSLGSYEQYF,TGTGCCAGCAGCTTAGGCAGCTACGAGCAGTACTTC
16,TRBV4-3,-,-,TRBJ1-2,CASSQDDSPAFYGYTF,TGCGCCAGCAGCCAAGATGATAGCCCAGCGTTTTATGGCTACACCTTC
13,TRBV30,few,TRBD1,TRBJ1-5,CAWTQGVGQPQHF,TGTGCCTGGACTCAGGGGGTAGGTCAGCCCCAGCATTTT
15,TRBV6-1,-,-,TRBJ2-7,CASSEVLFSGYEQYF,TGTGCCAGCAGTGAAGTTTTGTTTTCGGGGTACGAGCAGTACTTC
15,TRBV28,-,TRBD1,TRBJ2-7,CASSPVGTGGGEQYF,TGTGCCAGCAGTCCCGTGGGGACAGGGGGAGGCGAGCAGTACTTC
15,TRBV16,-,-,TRBJ2-7,CASSQNRGGTYEQYF,TGTGCCAGCAGCCAAAACAGGGGAGGGACCTACGAGCAGTACTTC
15,TRBV9,-,-,TRBJ2-1,CARPRGGSSYNEQFF,TGTGCCAGACCAAGGGGCGGAAGCTCCTACAATGAGCAGTTCTTC
12,TRBV5-6,-,-,TRBJ2-7,CASSLGFYEQYF,TGTGCCAGCAGCTTGGGGTTCTACGAGCAGTACTTC